This T cell receptor beta chain stems from a study of OX40 agonist ivuxolimab in advanced cancers. Study as a whole: Participants, 82.7% male, averaged roughly 60 years of age, ranging from about 23 to 90.

The CDR3 runs to 12 residues. Germline assignment: CDR1 GTSNPN and CDR2 SVGIG (reference sequence). V was pared by 8 bases and J by 1 base, with 11 bases between. Using immunoSEQ multiplex PCR, the repertoire was profiled, and TCRdb retains in-frame clones only, with some absent. The sample holds 28,000 or so clones; roughly nine tenths are singletons and the top ten take approximately 25%. Details on this clone: Its target is unknown.

Study observations and caveats: The average count of expanded clones was higher among CD8+ T cells than among CD4+.

The timepoints at which blood was sampled were baseline, cycle 4 day 1, and cycle 7 day 1. The TCR originated in an adult with an advanced solid tumor such as melanoma, head and neck, liver or kidney cancer. The input for sequencing was CD4+ or CD8+ T cells sorted from blood, taken in a trial of the OX40 agonist ivuxolimab. This chain uses TRBV30 with TRBJ1-1; D may be TRBD1 (5 bases). CDR3 residues: CAQTGGNTEAFF. Written as DNA, the CDR3 is TGTGCCCAAACAGGAGGGAACACTGAAGCTTTCTTT.